The 14 T cell receptor beta chains below were found in one sample sequenced in a study of T cell responses to AZD1222 COVID-19 vaccine. TCRdb's table, derived via immunoSEQ multiplex PCR, lists solely in-frame clones and lacks some. This sample yields approximately 150,000 clones, of which 85% to 95% are seen a single time; less than 1% belongs to the top ten. Material: peripheral blood, obtained on day 0 of MenACWY control vaccination. The receptors were gathered from an adult in good health.

The rearrangement links TRBV7-6 to TRBJ2-1, with 7 bases that match TRBD2. Losses at the gene ends were 5 bases for V and 8 bases for J; bases not matched to a gene: 6. CDR1 and CDR2 (germline): SGHVS, FNYEAQ. CDR3 size: 13 residues. The CDR3: CASSGGGSYEQFF. CDR3 nucleotide sequence: TGTGCCAGCAGCGGGGGGGGTAGTTATGAGCAGTTCTTC.

This chain links TRBV6-2 or TRBV6-3 with TRBJ1-2; no firm D call. The germline V gene has CDR1 MNHEY and CDR2 SVGEGT. V lost 2 bases, J lost 5 bases, and 3 bases lay in between. The CDR3 has 11 amino acids. The CDR3 coding sequence is TGTGCCAGCAGTTACGGGTATGGCTACACCTTC. Its translation: CASSYGYGYTF.

V is TRBV7-9 and J is TRBJ2-5; 12 bases fit TRBD2. The V segment lost 3 bases and the J segment 3 bases; nucleotides outside the gene matches: 5. Per the germline V gene, CDR1 is SEHNR and CDR2 is FQNEAQ (reference sequence). The CDR3 extends over 16 amino acids. In DNA, the CDR3 is TGTGCCAGCAGCTTGCAGACTAGCGGGAGTGAAGAGACCCAGTACTTC. This encodes CASSLQTSGSEETQYF.

The V call is TRBV5-8, the J call TRBJ2-1; D is perhaps TRBD1 (5 bases). The CDR3 totals 14 residues. Germline CDR1 is SGHTS and CDR2 is YDEGEE. With 5 bases removed from V and 0 bases from J, the gap between germline ends came to 9 bases. CDR3 loop: CASRVDSSYNEQFF. CDR3 nucleotide sequence: TGTGCCAGCAGGGTCGACAGCTCCTACAATGAGCAGTTCTTC.

The rearrangement uses TRBV12-3 or TRBV12-4 and TRBJ1-1; no clear D. This CDR3 spans 12 amino acids. V was cut by 8 bases and J by 7 bases, with 14 bases left in between. The CDR3 bases are TGTGCCAGCGGCAGCGGGAGGTTTGAAGCTTTCTTT. Translating gives CASGSGRFEAFF.

The rearrangement links TRBV3-1 (or the pseudogene TRBV3-2) to TRBJ1-6; D not resolved. Trimming removed 6 bases at V and 9 bases at J, with 18 bases between. Germline V gene sequence: CDR1 LGHDT, CDR2 YNNKEL (reference sequence). This CDR3 region has 15 residues. The CDR3 nucleotides are TGTGCCAGCAGGGGGAGCTCCCCCTTTGGTTCACCCCTCCACTTT. It specifies CASRGSSPFGSPLHF.

CDR3 residues: CASSLAMGGSYNEQFF. Written as DNA, the CDR3 is TGTGCCAGCAGCTTAGCGATGGGGGGCTCCTACAATGAGCAGTTCTTC. This chain uses TRBV11-1 with TRBJ2-1; D might be TRBD2 (6 bases). Per germline, CDR1 SGHAT and CDR2 FQDESV (reference sequence). CDR3 size: 16 residues. Trimming left V 0 bases short and J 0 bases short, with 9 bases between.

The chain uses TRBV5-7 and TRBJ2-6; 7 nucleotides align to TRBD1. TRBV5-7 is noted as an ORF with a role that remains uncertain. The junction had 8 bases not matched to a gene; V was cut back by 4 bases and J by 4 bases. This CDR3 comprises 16 residues. CDR3 in amino acids: CASSLGQPSGANVLTF. CDR3 nucleotides: TGTGCCAGCAGCCTGGGACAGCCGTCGGGGGCCAACGTCCTGACTTTC.

The chain has TRBV11-2 and TRBJ1-6; maybe TRBD1 (5 bases). The V end lost 5 bases, the J end lost 7 bases, and 15 bases lay between the germline ends. This CDR3 has 15 amino acids. The germline gives CDR1 SGHAT, CDR2 FQNNGV. The CDR3 DNA reads as TGTGCCAGCAGCCCCAGGGCACGACTAAATTCACCCCTCCACTTT. This gives the protein CASSPRARLNSPLHF.

The chain is built from TRBV27 and TRBJ1-2; unclear D gene. V was cut by 3 bases and J by 4 bases, with 9 bases left in between. The length of the CDR3 is 13 residues. Germline CDR1 MNHEY, CDR2 SMNVEV (reference sequence). CDR3 nucleotide sequence: TGTGCCAGCAGTTTGGAAAAAGGCTATGGCTACACCTTC. Translating gives CASSLEKGYGYTF.

J is TRBJ2-2 and V is TRBV7-3, with 10 bases lining up with TRBD2. With 0 bases clipped from V and 4 bases from J, the junction kept 5 bases outside the gene matches. The CDR3 consists of 17 residues. Germline V gene lookup returns CDR1 SGHTA and CDR2 FQGTGA. CDR3 sequence: CASSLTAQRGGTGELFF. CDR3 sequence (DNA): TGTGCCAGCAGCTTAACGGCCCAGCGGGGGGGCACCGGGGAGCTGTTTTTT.

The chain links TRBV6-5 to TRBJ2-2, with 7 bases lining up with TRBD2. V lost 2 bases to trimming and J lost 4 bases; unmatched junction nucleotides: 4. The CDR3 is 15 residues long. Germline V gene lookup returns CDR1 MNHEY and CDR2 SVGAGI. This CDR3 reads CASSYGAGITGELFF. Written as DNA, the CDR3 is TGTGCCAGCAGTTACGGAGCGGGGATCACCGGGGAGCTGTTTTTT.

This sequence joins TRBV5-5 and TRBJ2-6; D is undetermined. Trimming removed 3 bases at V and 0 bases at J, with 7 bases between. There are 15 residues in the CDR3. Germline CDR1 and CDR2: SGHKS and YYEKEE (reference sequence). The CDR3 DNA sequence: TGTGCCAGCAGCTCCCCACTCTCTGGGGCCAACGTCCTGACTTTC. Protein sequence: CASSSPLSGANVLTF.

This chain connects TRBV7-9 to TRBJ1-2; D gene uncertain. Deletions cut 5 bases from V and 1 base from J, with 17 bases between. The CDR3 is made up of 16 amino acids. Germline V gene data show CDR1 as SEHNR and CDR2 as FQNEAQ (reference sequence). This CDR3 reads CASSRESSSFNYGYTF. CDR3 DNA: TGTGCCAGCAGCCGCGAATCCAGCTCGTTTAACTATGGCTACACCTTC.